This T cell receptor beta chain is drawn from a study of response to subunit inactivated influenza vaccine. V was pared by 7 bases and J by 2 bases, with 4 bases of the junction left unmatched. Germline V lookup: CDR1 MNHEY, CDR2 SVGEGT. This CDR3 is built from 15 residues. Notes on this clonotype: What it recognizes is unknown.

TCRdb re-derived calls from the RT-PCR reads in MiXCR, one entry per CDR3 protein. The table records about 700,000 distinct CDR3 sequences, approximately 15% of them present only once. Overall study findings and caveats: Each seasonal influenza vaccination recruits few new T cells, the authors suggested.

The specimen comprised PBMCs from blood, sampled roughly 15 days before vaccination. The V and J genes are TRBV6-2 or TRBV6-3 and TRBJ2-1, with 11 positions matching TRBD2. The receptor was isolated from a man aged 45-65 years who received an inactivated influenza vaccine. DNA of the CDR3: TGTGCCAGCACCGGGACTAGCGGACCCTACAATGAGCAGTTCTTC. Encoded protein: CASTGTSGPYNEQFF.